This TCR beta chain was obtained from a study of blood T cell repertoires in COVID-19. About the study: From the United States, Italy and Spain came samples of acute and convalescent COVID-19.

Source study methods: Estimation of nucleated cell counts was performed using reference gene primer amplification. The data were produced by immunoSEQ multiplex PCR, yet TCRdb's version contains in-frame clones alone and is incomplete. Clonal size and the V and J genes are those of that table, whereas D and trimming came from the DNA. The table includes about 210,000 clones, 80% detected once. This CDR3 spans 16 amino acids. Germline CDR1 and CDR2: WSHSY and SAAADI. Trimming stripped 3 bases from V and 2 bases from J, with 17 bases between. The TCR originated in a woman in her seventies with acute or convalescent COVID-19. Input material: peripheral blood. The chain couples TRBV10-2 to TRBJ2-7; possible D gene TRBD1, 7 bases. CDR3 protein: CASSDTGGGRTYEQYF. The DNA for the CDR3 is TGCGCCAGCAGTGATACAGGAGGGGGCCGTACCTACGAGCAGTACTTC.